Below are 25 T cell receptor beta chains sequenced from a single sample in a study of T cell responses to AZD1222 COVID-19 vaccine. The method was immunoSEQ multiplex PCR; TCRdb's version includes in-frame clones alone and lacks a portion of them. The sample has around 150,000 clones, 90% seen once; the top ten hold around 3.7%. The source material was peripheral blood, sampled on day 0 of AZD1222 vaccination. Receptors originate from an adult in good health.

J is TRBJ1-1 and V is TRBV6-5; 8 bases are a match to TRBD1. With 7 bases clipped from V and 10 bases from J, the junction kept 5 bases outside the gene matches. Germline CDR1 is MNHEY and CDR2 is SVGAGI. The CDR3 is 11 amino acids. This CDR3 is CASISGTGAFF. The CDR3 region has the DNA TGTGCCAGCATCTCCGGGACAGGAGCTTTCTTT.

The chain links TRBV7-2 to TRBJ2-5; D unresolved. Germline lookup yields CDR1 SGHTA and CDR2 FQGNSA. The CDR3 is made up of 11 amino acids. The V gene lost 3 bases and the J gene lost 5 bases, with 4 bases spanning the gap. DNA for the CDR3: TGTGCCAGCAGCTTTCTGGAGACCCAGTACTTC. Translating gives CASSFLETQYF.

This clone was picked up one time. The CDR3 is CASSLLKSGYYGYTF. The CDR3 nucleotides read TGTGCCAGCAGCTTGTTGAAGTCTGGGTACTATGGCTACACCTTC. V is TRBV5-4 and J is TRBJ1-2; D unclear. Germline-derived CDR1 and CDR2 are SGHNT and YYREEE (reference sequence). CDR3 length equals 15 residues. Deletions cut 1 base from V and 3 bases from J, with 13 bases between.

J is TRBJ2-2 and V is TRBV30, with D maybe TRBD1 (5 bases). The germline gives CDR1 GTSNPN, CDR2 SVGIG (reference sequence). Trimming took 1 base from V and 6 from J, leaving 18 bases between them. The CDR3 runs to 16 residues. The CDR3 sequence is CAWSATRVAVAGELFF. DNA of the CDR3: TGTGCCTGGAGTGCCACCAGGGTGGCGGTGGCCGGGGAGCTGTTTTTT.

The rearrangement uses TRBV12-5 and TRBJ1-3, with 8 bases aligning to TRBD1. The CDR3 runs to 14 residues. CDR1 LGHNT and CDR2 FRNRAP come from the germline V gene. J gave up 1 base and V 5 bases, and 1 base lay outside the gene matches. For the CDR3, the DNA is TGTGCTAGTGGTCAGGGGGCATCTGGAAACACCATATATTTT. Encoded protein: CASGQGASGNTIYF.

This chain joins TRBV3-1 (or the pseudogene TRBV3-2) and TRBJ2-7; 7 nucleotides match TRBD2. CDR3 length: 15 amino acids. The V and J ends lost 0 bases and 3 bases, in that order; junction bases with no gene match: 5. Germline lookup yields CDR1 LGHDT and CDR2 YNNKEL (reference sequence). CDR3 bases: TGTGCCAGCAGCCAAGAGGGACTACAAGACTACGAGCAGTACTTC. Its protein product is CASSQEGLQDYEQYF.

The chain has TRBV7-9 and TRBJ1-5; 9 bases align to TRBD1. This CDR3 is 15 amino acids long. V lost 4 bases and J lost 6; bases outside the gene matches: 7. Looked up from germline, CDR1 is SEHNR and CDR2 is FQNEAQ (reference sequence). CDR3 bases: TGTGCCAGCAGCTCTTCGGACAGGGGCTTTCAGCCCCAGCATTTT. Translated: CASSSSDRGFQPQHF.

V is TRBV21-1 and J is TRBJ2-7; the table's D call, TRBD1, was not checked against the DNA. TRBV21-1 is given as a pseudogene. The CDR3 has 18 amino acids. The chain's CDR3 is CASSKGVSDSPGGYEQYF. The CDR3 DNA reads TGTGCCAGCAGCAAGGGAGTGTCGGATTCCCCAGGGGGCTACGAGCAGTACTTC.

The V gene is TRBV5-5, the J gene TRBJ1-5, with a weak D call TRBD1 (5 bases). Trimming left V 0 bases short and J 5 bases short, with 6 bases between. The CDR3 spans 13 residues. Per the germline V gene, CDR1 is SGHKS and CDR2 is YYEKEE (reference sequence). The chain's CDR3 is CASSLGGDQPQHF. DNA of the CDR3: TGTGCCAGCAGCTTGGGAGGGGATCAGCCCCAGCATTTT.

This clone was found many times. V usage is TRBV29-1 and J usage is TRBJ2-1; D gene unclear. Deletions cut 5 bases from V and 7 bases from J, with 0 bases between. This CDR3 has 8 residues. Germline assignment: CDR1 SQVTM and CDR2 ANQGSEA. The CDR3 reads CSVNEQFF. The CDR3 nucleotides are TGCAGCGTTAATGAGCAGTTCTTC.

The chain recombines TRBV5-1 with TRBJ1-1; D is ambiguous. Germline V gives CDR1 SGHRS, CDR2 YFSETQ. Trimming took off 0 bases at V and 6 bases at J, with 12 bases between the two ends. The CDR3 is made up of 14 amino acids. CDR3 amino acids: CASSLGYDTSEAFF. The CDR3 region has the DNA TGCGCCAGCAGCTTGGGGTACGATACTTCTGAAGCTTTCTTT.

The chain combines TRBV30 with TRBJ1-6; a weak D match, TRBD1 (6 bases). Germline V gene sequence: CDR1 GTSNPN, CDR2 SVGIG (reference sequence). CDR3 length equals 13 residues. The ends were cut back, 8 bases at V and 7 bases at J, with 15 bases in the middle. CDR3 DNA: TGTGCCATACTGACAGGCCGAAATTCACCCCTCCACTTT. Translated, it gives CAILTGRNSPLHF.

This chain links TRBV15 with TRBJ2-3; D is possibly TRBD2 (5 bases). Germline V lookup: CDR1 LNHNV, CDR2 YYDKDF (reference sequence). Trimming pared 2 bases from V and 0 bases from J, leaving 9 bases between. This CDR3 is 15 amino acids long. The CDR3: CATSRTRASTDTQYF. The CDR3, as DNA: TGTGCCACCAGCAGAACTAGAGCTAGCACAGATACGCAGTATTTT.

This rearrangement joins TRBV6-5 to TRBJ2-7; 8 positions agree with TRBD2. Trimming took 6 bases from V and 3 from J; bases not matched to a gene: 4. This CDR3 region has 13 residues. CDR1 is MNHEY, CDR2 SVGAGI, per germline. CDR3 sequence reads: CASRREGVYEQYF. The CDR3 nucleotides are TGTGCCAGCAGACGGGAGGGGGTCTACGAGCAGTACTTC.

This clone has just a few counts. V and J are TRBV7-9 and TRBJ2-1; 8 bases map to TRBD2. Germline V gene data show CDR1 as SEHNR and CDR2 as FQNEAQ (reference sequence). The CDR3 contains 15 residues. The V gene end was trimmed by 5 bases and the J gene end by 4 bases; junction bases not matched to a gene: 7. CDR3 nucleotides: TGTGCCAGCAGCCCCGGGAGGGCGAAGTACAATGAGCAGTTCTTC. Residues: CASSPGRAKYNEQFF.

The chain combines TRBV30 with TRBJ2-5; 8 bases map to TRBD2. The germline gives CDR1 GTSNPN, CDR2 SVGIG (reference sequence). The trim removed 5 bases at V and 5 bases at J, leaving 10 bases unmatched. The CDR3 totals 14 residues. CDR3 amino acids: CAWAGTRLRETQYF. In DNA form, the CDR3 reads TGTGCCTGGGCCGGGACTAGGTTACGGGAGACCCAGTACTTC.

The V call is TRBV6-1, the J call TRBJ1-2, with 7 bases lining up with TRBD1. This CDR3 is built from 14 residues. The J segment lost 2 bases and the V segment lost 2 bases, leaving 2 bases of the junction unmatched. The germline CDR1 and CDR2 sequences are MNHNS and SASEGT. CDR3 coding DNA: TGTGCCAGCAGTGAAACAGGGGCCAACTATGGCTACACCTTC. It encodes CASSETGANYGYTF.

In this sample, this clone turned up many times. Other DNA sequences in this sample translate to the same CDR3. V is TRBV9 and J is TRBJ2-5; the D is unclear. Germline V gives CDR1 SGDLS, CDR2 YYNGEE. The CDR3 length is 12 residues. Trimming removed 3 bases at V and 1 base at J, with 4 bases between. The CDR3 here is CASSASQETQYF. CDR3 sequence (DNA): TGTGCCAGCAGCGCCAGCCAAGAGACCCAGTACTTC.

The CDR3 reads CASSGQRNTEAFF. CDR3 sequence (DNA): TGTGCCAGTAGTGGACAGAGGAACACTGAAGCTTTCTTT. This chain uses TRBV19 with TRBJ1-1, with D tentatively TRBD1 (6 bases). Trimming pared 5 bases from V and 1 base from J, leaving 8 bases between. The germline V gene encodes CDR1 LNHDA and CDR2 SQIVND (reference sequence). The CDR3 totals 13 residues. The full variable domain, completed using reference TRBV19 and TRBJ1-1, is DGGITQSPKYLFRKEGQNVTLSCEQNLNHDAMYWYRQDPGQGLRLIYYSQIVNDFQKGDIAEGYSVSREKKESFPLTVTSAQKNPTAFYLCASSGQRNTEAFFGQGTRLTVV.

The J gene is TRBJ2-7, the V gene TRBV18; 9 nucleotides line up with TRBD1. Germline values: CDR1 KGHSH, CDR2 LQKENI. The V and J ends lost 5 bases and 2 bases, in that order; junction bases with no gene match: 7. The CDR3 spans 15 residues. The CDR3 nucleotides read TGTGCCAGCTCATACACCGGGACAGGGACCTACGAGCAGTACTTC. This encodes CASSYTGTGTYEQYF.

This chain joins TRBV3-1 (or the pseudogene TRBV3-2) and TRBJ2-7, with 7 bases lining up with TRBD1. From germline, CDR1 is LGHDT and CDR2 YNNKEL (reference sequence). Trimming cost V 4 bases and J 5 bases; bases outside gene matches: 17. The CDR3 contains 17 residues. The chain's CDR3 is CASSPPTGEGAGHEQYF. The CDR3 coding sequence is TGTGCCAGCAGCCCTCCTACCGGAGAGGGGGCCGGGCACGAGCAGTACTTC.

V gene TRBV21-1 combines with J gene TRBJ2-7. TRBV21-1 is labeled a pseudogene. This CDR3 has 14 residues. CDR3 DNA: TGTGCCAGCAGCAGGTACGGACGGATCTACGAGCAGTACTTC. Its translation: CASSRYGRIYEQYF.

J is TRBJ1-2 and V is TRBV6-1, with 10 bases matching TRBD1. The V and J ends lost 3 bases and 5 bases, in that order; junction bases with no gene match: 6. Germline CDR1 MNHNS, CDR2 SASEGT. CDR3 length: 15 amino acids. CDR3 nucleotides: TGTGCCAGCAGTGACCGGGACAGGGGAAGGTATGGCTACACCTTC. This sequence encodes CASSDRDRGRYGYTF.

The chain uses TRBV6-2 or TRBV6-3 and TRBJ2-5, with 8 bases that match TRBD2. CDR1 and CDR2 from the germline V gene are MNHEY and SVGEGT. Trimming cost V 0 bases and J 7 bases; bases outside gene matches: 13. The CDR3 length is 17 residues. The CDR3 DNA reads TGTGCCAGCAGTTACTCTCTTTACGGGGGGGGGCCCGGGACCCAGTACTTC. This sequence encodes CASSYSLYGGGPGTQYF.

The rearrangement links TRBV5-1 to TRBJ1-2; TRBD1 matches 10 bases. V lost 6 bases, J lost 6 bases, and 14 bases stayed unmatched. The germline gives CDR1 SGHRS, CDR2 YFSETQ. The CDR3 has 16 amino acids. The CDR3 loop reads CASTVSSGTGEDGYTF. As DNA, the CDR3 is TGCGCCAGCACCGTTTCATCTGGGACAGGGGAGGATGGCTACACCTTC.